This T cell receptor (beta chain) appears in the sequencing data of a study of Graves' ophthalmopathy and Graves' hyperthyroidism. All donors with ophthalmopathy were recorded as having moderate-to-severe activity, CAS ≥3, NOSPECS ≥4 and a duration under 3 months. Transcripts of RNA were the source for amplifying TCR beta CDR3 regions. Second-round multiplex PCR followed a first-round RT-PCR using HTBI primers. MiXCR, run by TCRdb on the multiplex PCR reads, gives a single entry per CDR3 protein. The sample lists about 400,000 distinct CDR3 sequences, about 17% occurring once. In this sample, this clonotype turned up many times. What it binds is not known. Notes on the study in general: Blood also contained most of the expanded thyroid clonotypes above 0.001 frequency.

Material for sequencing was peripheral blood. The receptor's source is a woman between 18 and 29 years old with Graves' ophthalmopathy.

CDR3 DNA: TGCAGTGCATCCGGACAGGGTTATTCTGGAAACACCATATATTTT. As protein: CSASGQGYSGNTIYF. This chain joins TRBV20-1 and TRBJ1-3, with 8 bases matching TRBD1. The V and J ends lost 6 bases and 1 base, in that order; junction bases with no gene match: 8. This CDR3 spans 15 amino acids. The germline V gene has CDR1 DFQATT and CDR2 SNEGSKA (reference sequence).